This T cell receptor beta chain was recorded in a study of beta chain features in type 1 diabetes. Study summary: Comparable age, gender and cell yields were observed in patients relative to healthy donors.

V was shortened by 0 bases and J by 0 bases, with 12 bases between the two germline ends. This CDR3 comprises 17 residues. The germline V gene has CDR1 GTSNPN and CDR2 SVGIG (reference sequence). Expressed TCRB transcripts were sequenced because the isolated RNA had all been reverse transcribed beforehand. Here immunoSEQ multiplex PCR was the method, and the copy in TCRdb shows in-frame clones only, minus some. The sample contains 10,000 to 15,000 clones, more than 40% of which appear only once. Sequencing input: stem cell memory CD4+ T cells from blood. The genes are TRBV30 and TRBJ1-6; weak D call: TRBD1 (5 bases). The origin of this receptor is a man aged 18-30 years in good health. The CDR3 protein is CAWSVPGLSSYNSPLHF. The CDR3 coding sequence is TGTGCCTGGAGTGTACCAGGGCTAAGCTCCTATAATTCACCCCTCCACTTT.